The 15 T cell receptor beta chains below all came from one sample that was sequenced in a study of blood T cell repertoires in COVID-19. Sequenced by immunoSEQ multiplex PCR; TCRdb stores in-frame clones only, minus some. The table has approximately 320,000 clones, over 80% seen once. The sequencing input was PBMCs or T cells enriched from blood (not recorded which). Receptor source: a woman aged 18-29 years who had recovered from COVID-19.

The chain combines TRBV30 with TRBJ1-1; tentative D call: TRBD1 (6 bases). V lost 4 bases to trimming and J lost 1 base, with 19 bases between them. The CDR3 has 16 residues. Germline V gene data show CDR1 as GTSNPN and CDR2 as SVGIG (reference sequence). The CDR3 protein is CAWNLGGALPNTEAFF. The CDR3, as DNA: TGTGCCTGGAATCTAGGGGGGGCGCTCCCGAACACTGAAGCTTTCTTT.

This clone has only one observation. V gene TRBV6-2 or TRBV6-3 combines with J gene TRBJ1-3; D uncertain. With 4 bases removed from V and 0 bases from J, the gap between germline ends came to 13 bases. The CDR3 length is 16 residues. The germline V gene encodes CDR1 MNHEY and CDR2 SVGEGT. DNA of the CDR3: TGTGCCAGCAGTTCCGAACAGTGGCTCTCTGGAAACACCATATATTTT. Translated: CASSSEQWLSGNTIYF.

This rearrangement joins TRBV19 to TRBJ1-5; D uncertain. In germline, CDR1 is LNHDA, CDR2 SQIVND (reference sequence). Trimming stripped 3 bases from V and 6 bases from J, with 12 bases between. The CDR3 extends over 14 amino acids. CDR3: CASSIQQVVQPQHF. In DNA form, the CDR3 reads TGTGCCAGTAGTATCCAGCAGGTAGTTCAGCCCCAGCATTTT.

This chain joins TRBV19 and TRBJ2-2; 8 bases fit TRBD1. CDR1 is LNHDA and CDR2 is SQIVND in the germline V gene (reference sequence). Trimming removed 5 bases from V and 2 bases from J; junction bases left unmatched: 10. CDR3 length: 17 residues. The CDR3 protein is CASSYGDRNINTGELFF. The CDR3 coding sequence is TGTGCCAGTAGTTACGGGGACAGGAATATTAACACCGGGGAGCTGTTTTTT.

The rearrangement joins TRBV27 to TRBJ1-1, with unresolved D. V was cut by 2 bases and J by 1 base, with 8 bases left in between. Germline lookup yields CDR1 MNHEY and CDR2 SMNVEV (reference sequence). The CDR3 consists of 14 residues. CDR3 amino acids: CASSLMAENTEAFF. The CDR3 DNA sequence: TGTGCCAGCAGTTTAATGGCAGAGAACACTGAAGCTTTCTTT.

This sequence joins TRBV5-4 and TRBJ1-1; the D is unclear. Trimming shortened V by 1 base and J by 4 bases, and 14 bases separated the two germline ends. Germline V lookup: CDR1 SGHNT, CDR2 YYREEE (reference sequence). The CDR3 spans 15 residues. The CDR3 loop reads CASSLSPSASTEAFF. Here the CDR3 DNA reads TGTGCCAGCAGCTTGTCACCAAGCGCGAGCACTGAAGCTTTCTTT.

CDR3 amino acids: CASSDPGSGNTIYF. The CDR3 nucleotides are TGTGCCAGTAGTGACCCGGGCTCTGGAAACACCATATATTTT. V and J are TRBV19 and TRBJ1-3; D unclear. There are 14 residues in the CDR3. V dropped 5 bases and J dropped 0 bases, with 8 bases sitting between them. CDR1 LNHDA and CDR2 SQIVND come from the germline V gene (reference sequence).

The rearrangement joins TRBV13 to TRBJ1-3, with D unresolved. Trimming took 0 bases from V and 0 from J, leaving 9 bases between them. Germline CDR1 reads PRHDT; CDR2 reads FYEKMQ (reference sequence). The CDR3 length is 16 residues. The CDR3 protein is CASSLGGGNSGNTIYF. CDR3 nucleotide sequence: TGTGCCAGCAGCTTAGGCGGAGGGAACTCTGGAAACACCATATATTTT.

This chain connects TRBV28 to TRBJ2-5; tentatively, D is TRBD2 (5 bases). Germline CDR1 is MDHEN and CDR2 is SYDVKM. The CDR3 sequence is 14 residues long. V lost 8 bases and J lost 9, with 22 bases in between. CDR3 amino acids: CASVEKLGPGAQYF. Written as DNA, the CDR3 is TGTGCCAGCGTGGAAAAACTAGGTCCCGGAGCCCAGTACTTC.

A few counts support this clone. The CDR3 DNA reads TGTGCCAGTAGTATCTATGGGACAGCTAATAGCAATCAGCCCCAGCATTTT. Amino acids: CASSIYGTANSNQPQHF. V is TRBV19 and J is TRBJ1-5, with TRBD1 matching 7 bases. Germline V gives CDR1 LNHDA, CDR2 SQIVND (reference sequence). The length of the CDR3 is 17 residues. The V segment lost 3 bases and the J segment 0 bases; nucleotides outside the gene matches: 8.

The chain recombines TRBV5-1 with TRBJ1-2; a weak D match, TRBD1 (5 bases). Germline assignment: CDR1 SGHRS and CDR2 YFSETQ. The V end lost 3 bases, the J end lost 3 bases, and 12 bases lay between the germline ends. The length of the CDR3 is 14 residues. The CDR3 spells CASSWGVGDYGYTF. CDR3 DNA sequence: TGCGCCAGCAGCTGGGGGGTAGGAGACTATGGCTACACCTTC.

This chain uses TRBV7-2 with TRBJ1-1; 9 nucleotides line up with TRBD1. CDR3 size: 15 residues. CDR1 and CDR2 (germline): SGHTA, FQGNSA. With V trimmed by 5 bases and J by 4 bases, 8 bases remained unmatched. CDR3 coding DNA: TGTGCCAGCAGCCCCACAGGGGGCGCGACCACTGAAGCTTTCTTT. Translated: CASSPTGGATTEAFF.

In its sample, this clone was seen once. The chain links TRBV6-2 or TRBV6-3 to TRBJ2-1; perhaps TRBD1 as D (6 bases). V shed 0 bases and J shed 4 bases, with 10 bases lying between them. The CDR3 spans 15 residues. CDR1 is MNHEY and CDR2 is SVGEGT in the germline V gene. The DNA for the CDR3 is TGTGCCAGCAGTTACTCTAATCAGGGGTACAATGAGCAGTTCTTC. It encodes CASSYSNQGYNEQFF.

This clone has a single count. This rearrangement joins TRBV28 to TRBJ1-5; the D gene is possibly TRBD1 (5 bases). Germline V gene lookup returns CDR1 MDHEN and CDR2 SYDVKM. Trimming took off 1 base at V and 1 base at J, with 14 bases between the two ends. The CDR3 spans 17 residues. CDR3 region: CASSLLWGDSSNQPQHF. In nucleotides, the CDR3 is TGTGCCAGCAGTTTATTATGGGGGGACTCCAGCAATCAGCCCCAGCATTTT.

The rearrangement joins TRBV6-5 to TRBJ2-1; weak D call: TRBD1 (5 bases). The CDR3 loop spans 13 amino acids. V was cut by 2 bases and J by 7 bases, with 9 bases left in between. Germline-derived CDR1 and CDR2 are MNHEY and SVGAGI. CDR3: CASSYKGANEQFF. In DNA form, the CDR3 reads TGTGCCAGCAGTTACAAAGGGGCGAATGAGCAGTTCTTC.